These 20 T cell receptor beta chains came from one sample sequenced in a study of blood T cell repertoires in COVID-19. Profiling relied on immunoSEQ multiplex PCR, and the TCRdb table lists in-frame clones only, not all of them. The table has under 75,000 clones, 70% to 90% seen once. The source material was peripheral blood. Receptors originate from a man in his fifties or sixties with acute or convalescent COVID-19.

This chain links TRBV19 with TRBJ2-2, with D hard to call. Trimming removed 1 base from V and 2 bases from J, with 5 bases in between. CDR1 is LNHDA, CDR2 SQIVND, per germline (reference sequence). This CDR3 has 14 amino acids. The CDR3 region has the DNA TGTGCCAGTAGTATAGGCCTAAACACCGGGGAGCTGTTTTTT. Translated, it gives CASSIGLNTGELFF.

The rearrangement links TRBV18 to TRBJ2-3, with D maybe TRBD1 (5 bases). Trimming removed 3 bases from V and 4 bases from J, with 11 bases in between. CDR1 is KGHSH, CDR2 LQKENI, per germline. This CDR3 comprises 14 residues. CDR3 protein: CASSPQGRADTQYF. CDR3 bases: TGTGCCAGCTCACCTCAGGGTCGGGCAGATACGCAGTATTTT. The entire variable domain, with the rest obtained from reference TRBV18 and TRBJ2-3, is as follows: NAGVMQNPRHLVRRRGQEARLRCSPMKGHSHVYWYRQLPEEGLKFMVYLQKENIIDESGMPKERFSAEFPKEGPSILRIQQVVRGDSAAYFCASSPQGRADTQYFGPGTRLTVL.

This chain links TRBV9 with TRBJ2-3, with 13 bases identical to TRBD2. V dropped 6 bases and J dropped 4; count of bases not matched to a gene: 8. The CDR3 is 16 amino acids. Germline CDR1 is SGDLS and CDR2 is YYNGEE. The CDR3 loop reads CASTELAGGWSDTQYF. The DNA of the CDR3 is TGTGCCAGCACCGAACTAGCGGGGGGGTGGTCAGATACGCAGTATTTT.

The chain links TRBV5-1 to TRBJ2-3, with D tentatively TRBD2 (6 bases). Germline V gives CDR1 SGHRS, CDR2 YFSETQ. This CDR3 has 14 amino acids. The ends were cut back, 1 base at V and 6 bases at J, with 12 bases in the middle. The CDR3 DNA reads as TGCGCCAGCAGCTTGAATCCCACTAGCGATACGCAGTATTTT. Its translation is CASSLNPTSDTQYF.

This chain joins TRBV18 and TRBJ1-1; D possibly corresponds to TRBD1 (5 bases). Germline CDR1 KGHSH, CDR2 LQKENI. The CDR3 consists of 15 residues. Between the trimmed V and J ends, which lost 1 base and 1 base, there was a span of 10 bases. The CDR3, as DNA: TGTGCCAGCTCACCACGAAACAGGCAGAACACTGAAGCTTTCTTT. It encodes CASSPRNRQNTEAFF.

The rearrangement links TRBV28 to TRBJ2-4; D gene unclear. Germline loops: CDR1 MDHEN, CDR2 SYDVKM. V lost 5 bases, J lost 0 bases, and 17 bases lay in between. There are 17 residues in the CDR3. CDR3 loop: CASSPRVKFIAKNIQYF. The CDR3 nucleotides read TGTGCCAGCAGTCCCCGGGTCAAGTTCATAGCCAAAAACATTCAGTACTTC.

V gene TRBV28 combines with J gene TRBJ1-1; perhaps TRBD1 as D (6 bases). Germline CDR1 is MDHEN and CDR2 is SYDVKM. Trimming cost V 6 bases and J 1 base, with 12 bases left between them. The CDR3 is made up of 14 amino acids. The CDR3 region has the DNA TGTGCCAGCAGGTCTCAGGGGCAGAACACTGAAGCTTTCTTT. This gives the protein CASRSQGQNTEAFF.

The J gene is TRBJ2-3, the V gene TRBV9; D unresolved. CDR1 and CDR2 (germline): SGDLS, YYNGEE. This CDR3 spans 14 amino acids. The V gene lost 2 bases and the J gene lost 3 bases, with 10 bases spanning the gap. CDR3 in amino acids: CASSVEQRTDTQYF. The CDR3 nucleotides read TGTGCCAGCAGCGTTGAACAGAGAACAGATACGCAGTATTTT.

V gene TRBV19 combines with J gene TRBJ2-5, with D possibly matching TRBD1 (6 bases). In germline, CDR1 is LNHDA, CDR2 SQIVND (reference sequence). The CDR3 is 15 amino acids. V lost 7 bases and J lost 1, with 16 bases in between. This CDR3 is CASTLGTTSQETQYF. CDR3 bases: TGTGCCAGTACCCTCGGGACAACCTCCCAAGAGACCCAGTACTTC.

J is TRBJ2-7 and V is TRBV7-8; no firm D call. V shed 4 bases and J shed 0 bases, with 7 bases lying between them. The CDR3 covers 13 residues. CDR1 and CDR2 (germline): SGHVS, FQNEAQ. The CDR3: CASSWPHSYEQYF. CDR3 sequence (DNA): TGTGCCAGCAGCTGGCCCCACTCCTACGAGCAGTACTTC. Filled out from reference TRBV7-8 and TRBJ2-7, the complete variable domain reads GAGVSQSPRYKVAKRGQDVALRCDPISGHVSLFWYQQALGQGPEFLTYFQNEAQLDKSGLPSDRFFAERPEGSVSTLKIQRTQQEDSAVYLCASSWPHSYEQYFGPGTRLTVT.

The chain recombines TRBV2 with TRBJ1-2; 8 bases line up with TRBD1. Germline V CDR1 and CDR2: SNHLY, FYNNEI. V lost 7 bases to trimming and J lost 6 bases; unmatched junction nucleotides: 19. The CDR3 covers 17 residues. CDR3 sequence (DNA): TGTGCCAGCATAAAATCAGAGGTTAGGCAGGGGGCCGATGGCTACACCTTC. Translating it yields CASIKSEVRQGADGYTF.

The chain recombines TRBV7-9 with TRBJ1-1; possible D gene TRBD1, 5 bases. Germline V gives CDR1 SEHNR, CDR2 FQNEAQ (reference sequence). Trimming removed 2 bases at V and 2 bases at J, with 9 bases between. This CDR3 spans 14 amino acids. DNA for the CDR3: TGTGCCAGCAGCTTACAAGGACACAACACTGAAGCTTTCTTT. Its protein product is CASSLQGHNTEAFF.

The chain carries TRBV6-5 and TRBJ1-4; TRBD1 matches 7 bases. CDR3 length: 12 residues. Germline V gene lookup returns CDR1 MNHEY and CDR2 SVGAGI. J lost 8 bases, V lost 10 bases, and 7 bases had no gene match. CDR3 protein: CATRQGNEKLFF. CDR3 DNA: TGTGCCACTAGACAGGGAAACGAAAAACTGTTTTTT.

V usage is TRBV5-1 and J usage is TRBJ2-7; D might be TRBD1 (6 bases). Trimming removed 6 bases at V and 3 bases at J, with 13 bases between. The germline gives CDR1 SGHRS, CDR2 YFSETQ. This CDR3 spans 13 amino acids. The CDR3 spells CASTGTRNYEQYF. CDR3 coding DNA: TGCGCCAGCACTGGGACACGAAACTACGAGCAGTACTTC.

This CDR3 is CAWSRDSATNEKLFF. The CDR3 region has the DNA TGTGCCTGGAGCCGGGACAGTGCAACTAATGAAAAACTGTTTTTT. This chain uses TRBV30 with TRBJ1-4; 7 positions match TRBD1. The V and J ends lost 3 bases and 0 bases, in that order; junction bases with no gene match: 4. Germline V CDR1 and CDR2: GTSNPN, SVGIG (reference sequence). CDR3 length equals 15 residues.

A few counts support this clone. The chain joins TRBV13 to TRBJ2-3, with 10 nucleotides matching TRBD2. CDR3 length equals 17 residues. Germline assignment: CDR1 PRHDT and CDR2 FYEKMQ (reference sequence). V gave up 5 bases and J gave up 3 bases; unmatched junction bases: 11. The CDR3 loop reads CASSPSSGLADTDTQYF. The CDR3 DNA reads TGTGCCAGCAGCCCTAGTAGTGGACTAGCGGATACAGATACGCAGTATTTT.

The V and J genes are TRBV11-2 and TRBJ2-3; 10 bases agree with TRBD2. The trim removed 5 bases at V and 6 bases at J, leaving 11 bases unmatched. CDR3 length: 16 amino acids. Germline V gene sequence: CDR1 SGHAT, CDR2 FQNNGV. The CDR3 sequence is CASSRSLAGDRDTQYF. The CDR3 coding sequence is TGTGCCAGCAGCCGGTCGCTAGCGGGGGACCGGGATACGCAGTATTTT.

The rearrangement links TRBV5-1 to TRBJ1-6; 9 bases fit TRBD1. Germline CDR1 is SGHRS and CDR2 is YFSETQ. This CDR3 has 15 residues. After removal of 4 bases from V and 6 bases from J, the junction contained 5 bases not matched to a gene. The CDR3 spells CASSGTGRGNSPLHF. The CDR3 coding sequence is TGCGCCAGCAGCGGGACAGGGCGAGGTAATTCACCCCTCCACTTT. The whole variable domain, filled in from reference TRBV5-1 and TRBJ1-6, reads KAGVTQTPRYLIKTRGQQVTLSCSPISGHRSVSWYQQTPGQGLQFLFEYFSETQRNKGNFPGRFSGRQFSNSRSEMNVSTLELGDSALYLCASSGTGRGNSPLHFGNGTRLTVT.

The chain combines TRBV30 with TRBJ2-7; 9 bases agree with TRBD1. V lost 5 bases and J lost 2; bases outside the gene matches: 1. The CDR3 has 12 residues. Germline V gives CDR1 GTSNPN, CDR2 SVGIG (reference sequence). The CDR3 spells CAWGTGPYEQYF. The CDR3 DNA sequence: TGTGCCTGGGGGACAGGGCCCTACGAGCAGTACTTC.

The chain recombines TRBV6-5 with TRBJ1-2; 9 nucleotides agree with TRBD1. The CDR3 has 14 amino acids. Germline CDR1 and CDR2: MNHEY and SVGAGI. Unmatched junction bases numbered 4, after V lost 6 bases and J lost 2 bases. The CDR3 DNA sequence: TGTGCCAGCAGAATCGACAGGGGGAACTATGGCTACACCTTC. This gives the protein CASRIDRGNYGYTF.